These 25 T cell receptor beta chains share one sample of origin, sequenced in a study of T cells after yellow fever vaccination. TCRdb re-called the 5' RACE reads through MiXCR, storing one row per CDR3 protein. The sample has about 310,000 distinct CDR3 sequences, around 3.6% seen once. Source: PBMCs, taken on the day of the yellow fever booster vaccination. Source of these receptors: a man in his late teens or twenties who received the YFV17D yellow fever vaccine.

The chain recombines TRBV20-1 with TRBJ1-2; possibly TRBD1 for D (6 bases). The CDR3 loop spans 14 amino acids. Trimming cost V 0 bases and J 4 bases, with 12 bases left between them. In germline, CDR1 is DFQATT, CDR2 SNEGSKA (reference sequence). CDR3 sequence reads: CSARELTGGYGYTF. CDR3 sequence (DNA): TGCAGTGCTAGAGAGCTGACAGGAGGCTATGGCTACACCTTC.

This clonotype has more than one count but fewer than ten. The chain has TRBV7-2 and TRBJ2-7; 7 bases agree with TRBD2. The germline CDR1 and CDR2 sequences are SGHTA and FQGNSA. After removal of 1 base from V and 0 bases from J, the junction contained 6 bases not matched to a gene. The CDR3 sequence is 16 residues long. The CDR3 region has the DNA TGTGCCAGCAGCTTAGGGATGGGGGGGAGCTCCTACGAGCAGTACTTC. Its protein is CASSLGMGGSSYEQYF.

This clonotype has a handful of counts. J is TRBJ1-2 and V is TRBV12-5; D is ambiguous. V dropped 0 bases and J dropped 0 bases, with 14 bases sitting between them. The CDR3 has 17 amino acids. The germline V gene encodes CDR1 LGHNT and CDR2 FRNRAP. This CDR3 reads CASGLVLAASANYGYTF. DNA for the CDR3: TGTGCTAGTGGTTTGGTTCTGGCAGCCTCAGCTAACTATGGCTACACCTTC.

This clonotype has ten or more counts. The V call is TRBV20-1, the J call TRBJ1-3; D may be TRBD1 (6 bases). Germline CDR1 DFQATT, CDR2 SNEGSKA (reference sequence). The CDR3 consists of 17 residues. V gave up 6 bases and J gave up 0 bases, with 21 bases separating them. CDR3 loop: CSAALRDTFFSGNTIYF. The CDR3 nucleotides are TGCAGTGCCGCGCTCCGGGACACCTTTTTCTCTGGAAACACCATATATTTT.

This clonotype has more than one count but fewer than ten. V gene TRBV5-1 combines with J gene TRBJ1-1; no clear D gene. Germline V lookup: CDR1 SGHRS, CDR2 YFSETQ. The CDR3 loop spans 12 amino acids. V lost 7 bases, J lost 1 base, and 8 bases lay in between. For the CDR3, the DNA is TGCGCCAGCTCCATGGGGAACACTGAAGCTTTCTTT. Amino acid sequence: CASSMGNTEAFF.

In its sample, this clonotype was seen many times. The CDR3 sequence is CASSPEAGSAYEQYV. The CDR3 DNA reads TGTGCCAGCAGCCCCGAGGCTGGATCAGCTTACGAGCAGTACGTC. V is TRBV7-6 and J is TRBJ2-7; D uncertain. Trimming cost V 5 bases and J 4 bases, with 18 bases left between them. CDR1 and CDR2 (germline): SGHVS, FNYEAQ. CDR3 length equals 15 residues.

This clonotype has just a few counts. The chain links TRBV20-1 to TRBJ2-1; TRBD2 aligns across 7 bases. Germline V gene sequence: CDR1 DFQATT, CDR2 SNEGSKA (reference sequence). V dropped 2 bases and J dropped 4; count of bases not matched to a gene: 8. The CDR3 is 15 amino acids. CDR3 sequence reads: CSARKGLAAYNEQFF. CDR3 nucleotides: TGCAGTGCTAGAAAAGGGCTAGCGGCTTACAATGAGCAGTTCTTC.

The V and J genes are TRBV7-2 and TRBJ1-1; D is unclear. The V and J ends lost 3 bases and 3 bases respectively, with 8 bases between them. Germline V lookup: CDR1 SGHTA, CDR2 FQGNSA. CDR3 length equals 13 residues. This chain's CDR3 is CASSFSGYTEAFF. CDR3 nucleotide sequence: TGTGCCAGCAGCTTCTCGGGGTACACTGAAGCTTTCTTT.

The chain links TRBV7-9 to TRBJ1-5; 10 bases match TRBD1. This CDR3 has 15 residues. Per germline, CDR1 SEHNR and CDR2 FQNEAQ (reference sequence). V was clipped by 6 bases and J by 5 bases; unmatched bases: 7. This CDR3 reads CASRTGTGDDQPQHF. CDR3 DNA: TGTGCCAGCAGGACCGGGACAGGGGATGATCAGCCCCAGCATTTT.

This chain's CDR3 is CASSYGLAGGYEQYV. The CDR3 DNA follows: TGTGCCAGCAGCTATGGACTAGCGGGGGGCTACGAGCAGTACGTC. V is TRBV5-4 and J is TRBJ2-7; 14 bases map to TRBD2. Losses at the gene ends were 3 bases for V and 3 bases for J; bases not matched to a gene: 2. The CDR3 runs 15 residues. Germline V gene data show CDR1 as SGHNT and CDR2 as YYREEE (reference sequence).

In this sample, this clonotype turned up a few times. CDR3 sequence reads: CASSYLSTDTGELFF. CDR3 nucleotides: TGTGCCAGCAGTTACTTGTCAACTGACACCGGGGAGCTGTTTTTT. The chain combines TRBV6-2 or TRBV6-3 with TRBJ2-2; D is uncertain. This CDR3 is built from 15 residues. CDR1 MNHEY and CDR2 SVGEGT come from the germline V gene. Trimming removed 1 base from V and 3 bases from J, with 9 bases in between.

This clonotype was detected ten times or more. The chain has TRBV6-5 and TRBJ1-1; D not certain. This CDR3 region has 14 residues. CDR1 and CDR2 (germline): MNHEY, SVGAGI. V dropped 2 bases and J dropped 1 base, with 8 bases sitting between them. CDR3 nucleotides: TGTGCCAGCAGTTACGTCCCGTCGAACACTGAAGCTTTCTTT. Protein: CASSYVPSNTEAFF.

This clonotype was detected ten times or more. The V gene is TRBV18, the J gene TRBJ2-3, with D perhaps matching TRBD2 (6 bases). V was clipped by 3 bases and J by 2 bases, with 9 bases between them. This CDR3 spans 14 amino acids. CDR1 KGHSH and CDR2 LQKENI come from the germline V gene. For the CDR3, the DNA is TGTGCCAGCTCACCGGCGGGGATCACAGATACGCAGTATTTT. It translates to CASSPAGITDTQYF.

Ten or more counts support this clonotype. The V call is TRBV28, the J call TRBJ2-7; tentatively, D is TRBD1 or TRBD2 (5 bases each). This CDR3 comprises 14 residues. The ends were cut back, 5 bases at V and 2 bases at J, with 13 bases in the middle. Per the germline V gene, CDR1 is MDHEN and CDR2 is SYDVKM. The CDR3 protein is CASSGLGETYEQYV. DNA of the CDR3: TGTGCCAGCAGTGGCCTGGGGGAGACCTACGAGCAGTACGTC.

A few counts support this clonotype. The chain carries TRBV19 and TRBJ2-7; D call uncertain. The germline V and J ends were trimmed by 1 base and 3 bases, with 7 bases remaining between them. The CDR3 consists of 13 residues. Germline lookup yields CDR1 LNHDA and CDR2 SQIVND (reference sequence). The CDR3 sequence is CASSIGAGYEQYF. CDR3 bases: TGTGCCAGTAGTATAGGGGCTGGCTACGAGCAGTACTTC.

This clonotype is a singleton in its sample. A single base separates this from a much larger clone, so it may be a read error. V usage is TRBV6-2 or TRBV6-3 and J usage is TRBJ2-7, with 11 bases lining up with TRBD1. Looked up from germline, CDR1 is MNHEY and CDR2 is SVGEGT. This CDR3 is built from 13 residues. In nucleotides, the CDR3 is TGTGCCAGCAGCAGGGACAGGGGGGACGAGCAGCACTTC. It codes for CASSRDRGDEQHF.

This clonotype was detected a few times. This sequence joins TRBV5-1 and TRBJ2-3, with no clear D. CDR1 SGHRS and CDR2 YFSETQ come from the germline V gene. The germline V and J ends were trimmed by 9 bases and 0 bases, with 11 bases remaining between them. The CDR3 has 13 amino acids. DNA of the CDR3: TGCGCCACCTCGCCTGGGAGCACAGATACGCAGTATTTT. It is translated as CATSPGSTDTQYF.

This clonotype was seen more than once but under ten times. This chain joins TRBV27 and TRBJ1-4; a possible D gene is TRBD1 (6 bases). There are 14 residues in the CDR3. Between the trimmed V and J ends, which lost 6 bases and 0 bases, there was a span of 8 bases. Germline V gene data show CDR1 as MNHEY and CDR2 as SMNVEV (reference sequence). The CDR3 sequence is CASRGAATNEKLFF. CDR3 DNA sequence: TGTGCCAGCAGGGGGGCTGCAACTAATGAAAAACTGTTTTTT. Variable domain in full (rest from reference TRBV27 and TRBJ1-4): EAQVTQNPRYLITVTGKKLTVTCSQNMNHEYMSWYRQDPGLGLRQIYYSMNVEVTDKGDVPEGYKVSRKEKRNFPLILESPSPNQTSLYFCASRGAATNEKLFFGSGTQLSVL.

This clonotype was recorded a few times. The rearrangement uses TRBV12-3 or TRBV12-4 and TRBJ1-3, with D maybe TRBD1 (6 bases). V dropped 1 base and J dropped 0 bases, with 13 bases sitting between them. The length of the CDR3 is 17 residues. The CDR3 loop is CASSLGTATNSGNTIYF. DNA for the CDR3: TGTGCCAGCAGTTTAGGGACAGCTACCAACTCTGGAAACACCATATATTTT.

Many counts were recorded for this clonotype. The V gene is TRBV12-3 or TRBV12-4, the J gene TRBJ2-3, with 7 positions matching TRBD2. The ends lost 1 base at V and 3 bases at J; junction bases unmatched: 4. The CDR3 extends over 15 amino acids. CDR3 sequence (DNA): TGTGCCAGCAGTTTAGGGGCACTAGCGACAGATACGCAGTATTTT. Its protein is CASSLGALATDTQYF.

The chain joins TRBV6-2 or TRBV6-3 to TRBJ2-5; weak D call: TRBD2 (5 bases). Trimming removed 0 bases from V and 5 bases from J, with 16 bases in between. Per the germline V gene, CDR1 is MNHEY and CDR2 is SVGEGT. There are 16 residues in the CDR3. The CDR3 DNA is TGTGCCAGCAGTTACTCCAGCGGCCCGGTCTGGGAGACCCAGTACTTC. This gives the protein CASSYSSGPVWETQYF.

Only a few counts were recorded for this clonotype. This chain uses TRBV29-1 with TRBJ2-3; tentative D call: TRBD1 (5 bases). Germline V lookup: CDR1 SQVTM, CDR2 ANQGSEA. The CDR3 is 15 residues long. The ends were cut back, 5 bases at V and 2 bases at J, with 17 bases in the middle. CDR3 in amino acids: CSVLDGLGLTDTQYF. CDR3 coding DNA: TGCAGCGTTCTGGACGGCCTGGGGCTCACAGATACGCAGTATTTT.

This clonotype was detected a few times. The CDR3 region is CASSPGSLGTYNEQFF. Written as DNA, the CDR3 is TGTGCCAGCAGCCCCGGGTCCCTTGGGACCTACAATGAGCAGTTCTTC. The chain is built from TRBV7-2 and TRBJ2-1; no definite D call. CDR3 length equals 16 residues. From germline, CDR1 is SGHTA and CDR2 FQGNSA. V dropped 5 bases and J dropped 2 bases, with 16 bases sitting between them.

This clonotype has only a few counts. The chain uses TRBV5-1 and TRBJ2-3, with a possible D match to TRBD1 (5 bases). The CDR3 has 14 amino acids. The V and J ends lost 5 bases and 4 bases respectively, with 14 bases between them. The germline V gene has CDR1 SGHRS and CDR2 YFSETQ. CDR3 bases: TGCGCCAGCAGACCCCCAATCAGGGCAGATACGCAGTATTTT. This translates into CASRPPIRADTQYF.

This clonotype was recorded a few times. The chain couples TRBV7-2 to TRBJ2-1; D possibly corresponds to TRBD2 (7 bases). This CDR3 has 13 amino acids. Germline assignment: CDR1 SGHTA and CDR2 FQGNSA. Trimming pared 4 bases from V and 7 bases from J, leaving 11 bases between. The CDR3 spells CASSSQGGNEQFF. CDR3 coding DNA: TGTGCCAGCAGCTCACAGGGAGGGAATGAGCAGTTCTTC.